These 29 T cell receptor beta chains were all obtained from the same sample, sequenced in a study of regulatory T cells in long-lasting Graves disease. The sample's time point: persistent/refractory GD, antithyroid drugs over 5 years with positive TRAb. The TCR library was prepared using RNA isolated from PBMCs. Through Arm-PCR of CDR3 regions and iRepertoire HTBI primers, TCR beta libraries were built. TCRdb passed the multiplex PCR reads through MiXCR, listing each CDR3 protein once. The sample has over 650,000 distinct CDR3 sequences, 25% to 35% seen once; the top ten hold under 55%. The sequences come from peripheral blood mononuclear cells (PBMCs), collected when the disease was refractory, from a patient treated with antithyroid drugs. These receptors came from a female donor with Graves disease.

V is TRBV2 and J is TRBJ2-3, with TRBD2 matching 8 bases. Germline-derived CDR1 and CDR2 are SNHLY and FYNNEI. The V segment lost 6 bases and the J segment 1 base; nucleotides outside the gene matches: 6. The CDR3 totals 15 residues. CDR3 in amino acids: CASSLAGSGTDTQYF. The CDR3 nucleotides are TGTGCCAGCAGCTTAGCGGGGTCCGGCACAGATACGCAGTATTTT. Variable domain in full (rest from reference TRBV2 and TRBJ2-3): EPEVTQTPSHQVTQMGQEVILRCVPISNHLYFYWYRQILGQKVEFLVSFYNNEISEKSEIFDDQFSVERPDGSNFTLKIRSTKLEDSAMYFCASSLAGSGTDTQYFGPGTRLTVL.

The sample holds a few counts of this clonotype. This chain joins TRBV12-3 or TRBV12-4 and TRBJ1-4; a possible D gene is TRBD1 (6 bases). The CDR3 runs 15 residues. Trimming removed 5 bases at V and 1 base at J, with 11 bases between. The CDR3 DNA reads as TGTGCCAGCAGTCCAATGACAGGAACTAATGAAAAACTGTTTTTT. This translates into CASSPMTGTNEKLFF.

CDR3 sequence: CAWSPILRNTEAFF. CDR3 coding DNA: TGTGCCTGGAGTCCTATTTTGAGGAACACTGAAGCTTTCTTT. The chain combines TRBV30 with TRBJ1-1; D gene unclear. Trimming left V 2 bases short and J 1 base short, with 11 bases between. Germline assignment: CDR1 GTSNPN and CDR2 SVGIG (reference sequence). The CDR3 has 14 amino acids.

This clonotype was counted between two and nine times. The chain has TRBV20-1 and TRBJ1-4, with D perhaps TRBD1 (6 bases). Germline values: CDR1 DFQATT, CDR2 SNEGSKA (reference sequence). There are 14 residues in the CDR3. V lost 6 bases and J lost 3, with 14 bases in between. CDR3: CSADRQDPNEKLFF. In DNA form, the CDR3 reads TGCAGTGCGGACCGACAGGATCCTAATGAAAAACTGTTTTTT.

The table lists this clonotype with a few counts. This sequence joins TRBV11-2 and TRBJ2-7; TRBD1 matches 10 bases. The CDR3 loop spans 15 amino acids. CDR1 and CDR2 from the germline V gene are SGHAT and FQNNGV. The J segment lost 3 bases and the V segment lost 6 bases, leaving 8 bases of the junction unmatched. In DNA, the CDR3 is TGTGCCAGCAGACGTCCGGGACAGGGGAACTACGAGCAGTACTTC. Its translation: CASRRPGQGNYEQYF.

This clonotype came up a few times. This chain links TRBV3-1 with TRBJ2-5; TRBD2 matches at 8 bases. The germline V gene encodes CDR1 LGHDT and CDR2 YNNKEL (reference sequence). V gave up 0 bases and J gave up 5 bases; unmatched junction bases: 5. This CDR3 contains 15 residues. CDR3 nucleotide sequence: TGTGCCAGCAGCCAAGATCCGGGAGGGCTGGAGACCCAGTACTTC. It encodes CASSQDPGGLETQYF.

About this clonotype itself: A much larger clone is a single base away; this may be a read error. The rearrangement joins TRBV28 to TRBJ1-2, with D maybe TRBD1 (5 bases). The CDR3 sequence is 14 residues long. With 6 bases removed from V and 0 bases from J, the gap between germline ends came to 11 bases. Germline CDR1 and CDR2: MDHEN and SYDVKM. DNA for the CDR3: TGTGCCAGCAGATCACAGGTCTCTAACTATGGCTACACCTTC. Encoded protein: CASRSQVSNYGYTF.

This clonotype showed up just once. The chain employs TRBV12-3 or TRBV12-4 and TRBJ2-2; D is unclear. V was trimmed by 1 base and J by 4 bases, leaving 7 bases between them. The CDR3 has 14 residues. The CDR3 spells CASSLGASTGELFF. The CDR3 nucleotides are TGTGCCAGCAGTTTAGGGGCCTCCACCGGGGAGCTGTTTTTT.

The chain combines TRBV20-1 with TRBJ2-5, with TRBD1 matching over 8 bases. V lost 3 bases to trimming and J lost 5 bases; unmatched junction nucleotides: 5. CDR1 is DFQATT and CDR2 is SNEGSKA in the germline V gene (reference sequence). The CDR3 totals 13 residues. Written as DNA, the CDR3 is TGCAGTGCTAGGCCAGGGGGCTGGGAGACCCAGTACTTC. Translating gives CSARPGGWETQYF.

The table lists this clonotype with a few counts. The chain recombines TRBV11-2 with TRBJ1-6; a possible D gene is TRBD1 (5 bases). This CDR3 comprises 16 residues. Per the germline V gene, CDR1 is SGHAT and CDR2 is FQNNGV. V lost 3 bases and J 7 bases, leaving 16 bases between the germline ends. CDR3 sequence reads: CASSLARDPKNSPLHF. The CDR3 region has the DNA TGTGCCAGCAGCTTGGCCCGGGACCCTAAGAATTCACCCCTCCACTTT.

The chain uses TRBV29-1 and TRBJ1-2; D is unclear. This CDR3 is built from 12 residues. Trimming took 2 bases from V and 8 from J, leaving 12 bases between them. The germline V gene encodes CDR1 SQVTM and CDR2 ANQGSEA. As DNA, the CDR3 is TGCAGCGTTGAACGACGGTATACCGGCTACACCTTC. Protein product: CSVERRYTGYTF.

This clonotype was observed a handful of times. The chain combines TRBV18 with TRBJ1-1; D is ambiguous. The V end lost 6 bases, the J end lost 0 bases, and 14 bases lay between the germline ends. Germline CDR1 is KGHSH and CDR2 is LQKENI. This CDR3 region has 15 residues. CDR3 region: CASSPSRNMNTEAFF. Here the CDR3 DNA reads TGTGCCAGCTCCCCCTCGCGTAACATGAACACTGAAGCTTTCTTT.

Comment on this clonotype: It is likely a read error, because the conserved phenylalanine at the end of the CDR3 is missing. The rearrangement joins TRBV5-1 to TRBJ1-4; unclear D gene. The CDR3 totals 13 residues. The V end lost 4 bases, the J end lost 8 bases, and 12 bases lay between the germline ends. Germline loops: CDR1 SGHRS, CDR2 YFSETQ. CDR3: CASSMAAGEKLFS. The CDR3 bases are TGCGCCAGCAGCATGGCTGCAGGAGAAAAACTGTTTTCT.

This chain links TRBV20-1 with TRBJ1-2; D remains ambiguous. With 3 bases removed from V and 3 bases from J, the gap between germline ends came to 17 bases. Germline CDR1 DFQATT, CDR2 SNEGSKA (reference sequence). The CDR3 extends over 15 amino acids. The CDR3 nucleotides are TGCAGTGCTAGCCTGGCTCTGAGCGGGGACTATGGCTACACCTTC. Translation gives CSASLALSGDYGYTF.

The chain is built from TRBV13 and TRBJ2-1; 10 bases fit TRBD2. This CDR3 is built from 18 residues. Germline CDR1 is PRHDT and CDR2 is FYEKMQ (reference sequence). After removal of 5 bases from V and 4 bases from J, the junction contained 14 bases not matched to a gene. The CDR3 protein is CASSPGASGGTQYNEQFF. In DNA form, the CDR3 reads TGTGCCAGCAGCCCAGGGGCTAGCGGGGGTACTCAGTACAATGAGCAGTTCTTC.

This clonotype was seen only a few times. A read error may explain this, as a much larger clone is one base away. The chain couples TRBV3-1 to TRBJ1-5; possibly TRBD1 for D (5 bases). Germline values: CDR1 LGHDT, CDR2 YNNKEL (reference sequence). The CDR3 totals 12 residues. V was clipped by 3 bases and J by 6 bases, with 6 bases between them. CDR3 DNA: TGTGCCAGCAGCCAGGGGCGTCAGCCCCAGCATTTT. This sequence encodes CASSQGRQPQHF.

The chain combines TRBV2 with TRBJ2-2; 7 bases line up with TRBD1. V lost 6 bases, J lost 3 bases, and 7 bases stayed unmatched. Germline V lookup: CDR1 SNHLY, CDR2 FYNNEI. The CDR3 is 15 residues long. In nucleotides, the CDR3 is TGTGCCAGCAGACAGGACAGGCCCTACACCGGGGAGCTGTTTTTT. This encodes CASRQDRPYTGELFF.

This clonotype has a handful of counts. For the CDR3, the DNA is TGTGCCAGCAGCCCGAGGCCGGAAAGGGATTTGTGGATGAACACTGAAGCTTTCTTT. Translated, it gives CASSPRPERDLWMNTEAFF. The genes are TRBV3-1 and TRBJ1-1; D is undetermined. In germline, CDR1 is LGHDT, CDR2 YNNKEL (reference sequence). Trimming took 4 bases from V and 0 from J, leaving 24 bases between them. The CDR3 is made up of 19 amino acids.

The CDR3 DNA is TGTGCCAGAAGGGGGGGGACCGGCACTGAAGCTTTCTTT. Encoded protein: CARRGGTGTEAFF. The V and J genes are TRBV2 and TRBJ1-1, with a tentative D call TRBD1 (6 bases). Trimming shortened V by 9 bases and J by 4 bases, and 15 bases separated the two germline ends. Looked up from germline, CDR1 is SNHLY and CDR2 is FYNNEI. This CDR3 has 13 amino acids.

Many counts were recorded for this clonotype. The chain couples TRBV29-1 to TRBJ1-1; TRBD1 is a possible D gene (5 bases). This CDR3 has 13 residues. Germline CDR1 reads SQVTM; CDR2 reads ANQGSEA. Trimming pared 6 bases from V and 7 bases from J, leaving 18 bases between. CDR3 loop: CSVTGTGVGEAFF. The CDR3 nucleotides read TGCAGCGTCACCGGGACGGGCGTGGGTGAAGCTTTCTTT.

This rearrangement joins TRBV12-5 to TRBJ2-3; 7 bases agree with TRBD2. The DNA end is more similar to TRBJ2-5, so the J call may be wrong. The CDR3 is 19 residues long. Germline V CDR1 and CDR2: LGHNT, FRNRAP. The CDR3 reads CASGSGAGLGAGRRETQYF. DNA for the CDR3: TGTGCTAGTGGTTCTGGTGCTGGTCTGGGAGCGGGAAGGAGGGAGACCCAGTACTTC.

The CDR3 nucleotides read TGTGCCATCAGTAGGACAGGGATGGAGACCCAGTACTTC. This sequence encodes CAISRTGMETQYF. The chain uses TRBV10-3 and TRBJ2-5; TRBD1 matches 8 bases. Trimming at V came to 5 bases and at J to 5 bases, leaving 4 bases not matched to a gene. This CDR3 has 13 residues. CDR1 is ENHRY, CDR2 SYGVKD, per germline.

This clonotype was found many times. V and J are TRBV7-2 and TRBJ2-4, with D unclear. CDR3 length: 16 residues. The V end lost 1 base, the J end lost 6 bases, and 16 bases lay between the germline ends. Germline V lookup: CDR1 SGHTA, CDR2 FQGNSA. CDR3 in amino acids: CASSLESLGPRNIQYF. The CDR3 DNA follows: TGTGCCAGCAGCTTAGAGTCGTTGGGCCCGAGAAACATTCAGTACTTC.

The chain uses TRBV3-1 and TRBJ2-7; D ambiguous. Germline CDR1 is LGHDT and CDR2 is YNNKEL (reference sequence). V was cut by 0 bases and J by 3 bases, with 9 bases left in between. CDR3 length: 14 residues. This chain's CDR3 is CASSQDRRYYEQYF. CDR3 nucleotide sequence: TGTGCCAGCAGCCAAGATCGCCGCTACTACGAGCAGTACTTC.

This clonotype was picked up a small number of times. This chain links TRBV6-1 with TRBJ1-2; 10 bases map to TRBD1. Germline values: CDR1 MNHNS, CDR2 SASEGT. Trimming at V came to 5 bases and at J to 2 bases, leaving 17 bases not matched to a gene. The CDR3 consists of 19 residues. The CDR3 is CASSPAEITTGGENYGYTF. The DNA of the CDR3 is TGTGCCAGCAGTCCCGCGGAAATAACGACAGGGGGCGAAAACTATGGCTACACCTTC.

The sample holds one count of this clonotype. V is TRBV28 and J is TRBJ1-5, with D maybe TRBD1 (6 bases). V lost 4 bases and J lost 3, with 19 bases in between. The germline gives CDR1 MDHEN, CDR2 SYDVKM. The CDR3 consists of 17 residues. The CDR3 sequence: CASSSTLLRTANQPQHF. CDR3 nucleotide sequence: TGTGCCAGCAGTTCCACCCTCTTAAGGACAGCCAATCAGCCCCAGCATTTT.

The chain has TRBV11-2 and TRBJ2-1, with 14 bases that match TRBD2. The ends lost 1 base at V and 8 bases at J; junction bases unmatched: 7. Germline lookup yields CDR1 SGHAT and CDR2 FQNNGV. There are 17 residues in the CDR3. CDR3 loop: CASSLGAGTSGSDEQFF. The CDR3, as DNA: TGTGCCAGCAGCTTAGGCGCCGGGACTAGCGGGAGCGATGAGCAGTTCTTC.

The J gene is TRBJ2-7, the V gene TRBV20-1; D is perhaps TRBD2 (6 bases). V shed 1 base and J shed 2 bases, with 9 bases lying between them. Germline assignment: CDR1 DFQATT and CDR2 SNEGSKA (reference sequence). The CDR3 consists of 13 residues. CDR3 bases: TGCAGTGCTAGAGGGACTACAACCTACGAGCAGTACTTC. Protein sequence: CSARGTTTYEQYF.

This chain joins TRBV11-1 and TRBJ2-6; the D gene is possibly TRBD1 (5 bases). V was cut by 5 bases and J by 0 bases, with 8 bases left in between. CDR1 SGHAT and CDR2 FQDESV come from the germline V gene (reference sequence). CDR3 length: 15 residues. The CDR3 is CASSPGFSGANVLTF. Written as DNA, the CDR3 is TGTGCCAGCAGCCCAGGGTTCTCTGGGGCCAACGTCCTGACTTTC.